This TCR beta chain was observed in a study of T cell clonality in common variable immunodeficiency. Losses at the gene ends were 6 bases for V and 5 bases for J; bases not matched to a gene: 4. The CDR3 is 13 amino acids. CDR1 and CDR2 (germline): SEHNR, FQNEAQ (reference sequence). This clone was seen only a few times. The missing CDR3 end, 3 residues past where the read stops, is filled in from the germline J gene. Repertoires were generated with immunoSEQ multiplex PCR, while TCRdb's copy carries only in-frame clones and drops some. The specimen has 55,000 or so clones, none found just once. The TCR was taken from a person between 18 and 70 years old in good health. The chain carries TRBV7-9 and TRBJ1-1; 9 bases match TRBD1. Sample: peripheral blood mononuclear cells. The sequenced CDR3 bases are TGTGCCAGCAGAACCGGGACAGGGACTGAA. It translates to CASRTGTGTE. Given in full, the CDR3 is CASRTGTGTEAFF.